This T cell receptor beta chain came from a study of CD8 T cells in Susac syndrome. Random hexamers primed reverse transcription of about 0.45 to 1 ug RNA. TCRdb re-analysed the immunoSEQ multiplex PCR reads in MiXCR, keeping a single row per CDR3 protein. The repertoire holds some 150,000 distinct CDR3 sequences, with approximately 93% as singletons. V was clipped by 4 bases and J by 6 bases; unmatched bases: 6. The length of the CDR3 is 14 residues. Germline V gene sequence: CDR1 SQVTM, CDR2 ANQGSEA. This clonotype occurred once. The rearrangement joins TRBV29-1 to TRBJ2-1; TRBD2 matches at 10 bases. The specimen was CD8+ T cells from PBMCs. This receptor was identified in a human donor in good health. The CDR3 here is CSVGEREGLNEQFF. The CDR3 nucleotides are TGCAGCGTTGGGGAGCGGGAGGGCCTCAATGAGCAGTTCTTC.